The present T cell receptor (beta chain) was sequenced within a study of tumor-infiltrating lymphocytes in localized non-small cell lung cancer. The assay was immunoSEQ multiplex PCR, and TCRdb's table has in-frame clones only and misses some. Among 11,000 to 15,000 clones, roughly 82% were seen once, and the ten largest hold roughly 21%. Study outcomes and limitations: Immunotypes IM1 and IM2 had similar TCR-derived T-cell fractions.

Germline-derived CDR1 and CDR2 are SEHNR and FQNEAQ (reference sequence). This CDR3 has 12 amino acids. With 3 bases removed from V and 2 bases from J, the gap between germline ends came to 5 bases. This clone showed up just once. Its antigen is as yet unknown. What was sequenced was lung tumor tissue. The clonotype was recovered from a human donor with non-small cell lung cancer. This chain uses TRBV7-9 with TRBJ2-7; a possible D gene is TRBD2 (5 bases). This CDR3 reads CASSFGAYEQYF. The CDR3 coding sequence is TGTGCCAGCAGCTTCGGGGCCTACGAGCAGTACTTC.